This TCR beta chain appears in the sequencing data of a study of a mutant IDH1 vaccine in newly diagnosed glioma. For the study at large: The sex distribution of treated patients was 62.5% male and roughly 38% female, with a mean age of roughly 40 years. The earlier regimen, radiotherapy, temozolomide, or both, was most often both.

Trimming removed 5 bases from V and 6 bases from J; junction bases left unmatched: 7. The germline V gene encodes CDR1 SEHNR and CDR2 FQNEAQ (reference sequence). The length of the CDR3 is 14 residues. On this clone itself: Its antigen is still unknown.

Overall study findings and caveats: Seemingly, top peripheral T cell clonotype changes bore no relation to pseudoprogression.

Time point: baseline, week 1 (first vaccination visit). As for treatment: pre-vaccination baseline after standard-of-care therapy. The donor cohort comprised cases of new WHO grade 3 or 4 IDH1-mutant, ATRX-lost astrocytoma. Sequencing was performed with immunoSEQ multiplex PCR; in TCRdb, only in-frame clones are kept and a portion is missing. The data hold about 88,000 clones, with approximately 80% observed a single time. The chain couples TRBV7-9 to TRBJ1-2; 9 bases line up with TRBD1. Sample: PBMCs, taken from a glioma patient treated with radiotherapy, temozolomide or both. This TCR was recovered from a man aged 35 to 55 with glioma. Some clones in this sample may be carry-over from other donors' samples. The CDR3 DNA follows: TGTGCCAGCAGCCACCGGACAGGGGAGCATGGCTACACCTTC. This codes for CASSHRTGEHGYTF.